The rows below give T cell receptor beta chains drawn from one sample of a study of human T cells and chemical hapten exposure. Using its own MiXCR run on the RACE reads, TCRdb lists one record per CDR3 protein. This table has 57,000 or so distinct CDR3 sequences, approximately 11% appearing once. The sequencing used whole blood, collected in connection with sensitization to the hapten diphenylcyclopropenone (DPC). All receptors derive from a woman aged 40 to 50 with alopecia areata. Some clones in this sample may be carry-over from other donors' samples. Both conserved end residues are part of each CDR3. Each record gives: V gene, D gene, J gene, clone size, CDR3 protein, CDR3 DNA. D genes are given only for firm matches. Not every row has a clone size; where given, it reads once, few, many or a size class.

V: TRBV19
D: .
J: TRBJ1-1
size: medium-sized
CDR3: CASSLQGQNTEAFF
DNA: TGTGCCAGTAGCCTACAGGGACAGAACACTGAAGCTTTCTTT

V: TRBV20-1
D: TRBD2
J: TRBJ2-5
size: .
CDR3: CSARTGREVETQYF
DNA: TGCAGTGCTAGGACGGGGCGGGAGGTGGAGACCCAGTACTTC

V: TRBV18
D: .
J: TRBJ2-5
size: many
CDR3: CASSPQQETQYF
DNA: TGTGCCAGCTCACCGCAACAAGAGACCCAGTACTTC

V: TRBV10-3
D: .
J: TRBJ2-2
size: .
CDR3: CAISESSTGLHTGELFF
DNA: TGTGCCATCAGTGAGTCCTCCACGGGACTCCACACCGGGGAGCTGTTTTTT

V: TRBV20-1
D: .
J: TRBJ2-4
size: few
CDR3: CSARDLARDLAKNIQYF
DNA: TGCAGTGCTAGAGATTTGGCGAGGGATTTAGCCAAAAACATTCAGTACTTC

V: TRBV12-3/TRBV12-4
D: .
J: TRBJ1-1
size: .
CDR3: CASSFKPGNMNTEAFF
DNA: TGTGCCAGCAGTTTTAAGCCGGGAAATATGAACACTGAAGCTTTCTTT

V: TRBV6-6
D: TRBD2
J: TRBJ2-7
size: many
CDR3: CASSRRTSQYYEQYF
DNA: TGTGCCAGCAGTCGGAGGACTAGCCAATACTACGAGCAGTACTTC

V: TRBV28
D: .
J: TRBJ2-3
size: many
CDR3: CASSFSGVGDTQYF
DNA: TGTGCCAGCAGTTTTTCGGGAGTTGGGGATACGCAGTATTTT

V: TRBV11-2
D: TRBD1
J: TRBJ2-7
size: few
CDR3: CASSVDRGGEQYF
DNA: TGTGCCAGCAGCGTCGACAGGGGGGGAGAGCAGTACTTC

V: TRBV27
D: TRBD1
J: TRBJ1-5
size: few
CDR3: CASSFDGTGANQPQHF
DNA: TGTGCCAGCAGTTTCGACGGGACAGGGGCTAATCAGCCCCAGCATTTT

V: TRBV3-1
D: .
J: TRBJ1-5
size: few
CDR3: CASSQDGQGNQPQHF
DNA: TGTGCCAGCAGCCAAGATGGCCAGGGGAATCAGCCCCAGCATTTT

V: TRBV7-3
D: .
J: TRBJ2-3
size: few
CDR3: CASSFMGLSDTQYF
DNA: TGTGCCAGCAGCTTTATGGGGCTGTCCGATACGCAGTATTTT

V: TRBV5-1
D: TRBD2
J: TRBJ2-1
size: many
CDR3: CASSPGLAGYNEQFF
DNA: TGCGCCAGCAGCCCCGGACTAGCGGGTTACAATGAGCAGTTCTTC

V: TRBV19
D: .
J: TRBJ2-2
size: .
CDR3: CASSHLPNTGELFF
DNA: TGTGCCAGTAGCCACTTACCTAACACCGGGGAGCTGTTTTTT

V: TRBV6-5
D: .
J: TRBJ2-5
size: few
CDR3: CASRRGAVETQYF
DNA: TGTGCCAGCAGGCGCGGGGCTGTCGAGACCCAGTACTTC

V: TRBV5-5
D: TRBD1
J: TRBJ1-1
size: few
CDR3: CASSLGWRTGNTEAFF
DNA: TGTGCCAGCAGCTTGGGGTGGAGGACAGGGAACACTGAAGCTTTCTTT

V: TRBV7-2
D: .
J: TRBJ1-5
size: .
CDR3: CASSLVGGGNQPQHF
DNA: TGTGCCAGCAGCTTAGTAGGGGGAGGCAATCAGCCCCAGCATTTT

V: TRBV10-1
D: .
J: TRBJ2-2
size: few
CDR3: CASSDQNTGELFF
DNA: TGCGCCAGCAGTGACCAAAACACCGGGGAGCTGTTTTTT

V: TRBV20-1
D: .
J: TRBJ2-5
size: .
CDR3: CSARATQKTQYF
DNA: TGCAGTGCTAGGGCTACTCAGAAGACCCAGTACTTC

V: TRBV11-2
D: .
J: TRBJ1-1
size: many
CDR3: CASSARRTATEAFF
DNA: TGTGCCAGCAGCGCCAGAAGGACAGCGACTGAAGCTTTCTTT

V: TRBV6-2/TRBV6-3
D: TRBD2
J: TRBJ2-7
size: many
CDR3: CASSSSGTSYEQYF
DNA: TGTGCCAGCAGTTCCAGCGGGACTTCCTACGAGCAGTACTTC

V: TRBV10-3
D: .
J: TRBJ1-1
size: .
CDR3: CAISEPGGRLNTEAFF
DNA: TGTGCCATCAGTGAGCCCGGGGGCCGTTTGAACACTGAAGCTTTCTTT

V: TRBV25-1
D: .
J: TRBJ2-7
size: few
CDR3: CASSTPTSYEQYF
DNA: TGTGCCAGCAGTACTCCCACCTCCTACGAGCAGTACTTC

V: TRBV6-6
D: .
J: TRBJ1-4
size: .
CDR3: CASTGTPAGKLFF
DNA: TGTGCCAGCACCGGGACCCCGGCAGGAAAACTGTTTTTT

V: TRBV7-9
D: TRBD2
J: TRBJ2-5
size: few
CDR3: CASSARAGLETQYF
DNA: TGTGCCAGCAGCGCTCGAGCGGGGTTGGAGACCCAGTACTTC

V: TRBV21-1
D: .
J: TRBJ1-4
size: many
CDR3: CASSKKGDRDGEKLFF
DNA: TGTGCCAGCAGCAAAAAAGGGGACAGGGATGGTGAAAAACTGTTTTTT

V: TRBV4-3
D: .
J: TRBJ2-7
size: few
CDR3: CASSHSGVRPEQYF
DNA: TGCGCCAGCAGCCACTCGGGAGTGCGCCCGGAGCAGTACTTC

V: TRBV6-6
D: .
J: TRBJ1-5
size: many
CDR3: CASSAVVGAQHF
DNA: TGTGCCAGCAGCGCCGTTGTCGGGGCCCAGCATTTT

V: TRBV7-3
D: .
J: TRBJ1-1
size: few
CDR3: CASSLWGSNTEAFF
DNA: TGTGCCAGCAGCTTATGGGGCTCGAACACTGAAGCTTTCTTT

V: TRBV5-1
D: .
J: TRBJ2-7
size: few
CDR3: CASSLRTSSYEQYF
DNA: TGCGCCAGCAGCTTGCGAACAAGCTCCTACGAGCAGTACTTC

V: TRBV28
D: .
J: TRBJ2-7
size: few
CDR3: CASRPPEGEQYF
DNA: TGTGCCAGCAGACCCCCGGAGGGCGAGCAGTACTTC

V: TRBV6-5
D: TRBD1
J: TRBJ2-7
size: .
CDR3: CASSYTPGQFSYEQYF
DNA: TGTGCCAGCAGTTACACCCCGGGACAGTTTTCCTACGAGCAGTACTTC

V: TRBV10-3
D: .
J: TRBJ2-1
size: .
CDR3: CAISEDRRNYNEQFF
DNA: TGTGCCATCAGTGAGGACAGAAGGAACTACAATGAGCAGTTCTTC

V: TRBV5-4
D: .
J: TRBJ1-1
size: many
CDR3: CASSLGSSGGNTEAFF
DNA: TGTGCCAGCAGCTTGGGTTCCAGCGGGGGGAACACTGAAGCTTTCTTT

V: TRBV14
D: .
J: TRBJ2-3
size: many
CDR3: CASSQELAWADTQYF
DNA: TGTGCCAGCAGCCAAGAACTAGCTTGGGCAGATACGCAGTATTTT

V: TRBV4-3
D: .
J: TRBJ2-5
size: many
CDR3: CASSQGSGAGPQETQYF
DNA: TGCGCCAGCAGCCAAGGTTCGGGTGCGGGTCCACAAGAGACCCAGTACTTC

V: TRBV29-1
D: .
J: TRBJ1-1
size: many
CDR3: CSVAGDGGEAFF
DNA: TGCAGCGTTGCGGGGGACGGAGGTGAAGCTTTCTTT

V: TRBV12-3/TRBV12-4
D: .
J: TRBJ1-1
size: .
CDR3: CASSLQEGTEAFF
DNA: TGTGCCAGCAGTTTACAGGAAGGGACTGAAGCTTTCTTT

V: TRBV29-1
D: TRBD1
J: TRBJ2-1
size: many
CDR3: CSVGQGNEQFF
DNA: TGCAGCGTGGGACAGGGGAATGAGCAGTTCTTC

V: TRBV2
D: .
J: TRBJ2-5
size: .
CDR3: CASSPRTQSGETQYF
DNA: TGTGCCAGCAGTCCCCGGACCCAAAGCGGGGAGACCCAGTACTTC

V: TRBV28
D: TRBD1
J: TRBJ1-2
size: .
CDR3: CASSSRGLGYGYTF
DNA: TGTGCCAGCAGCTCCAGGGGGCTTGGCTATGGCTACACCTTC

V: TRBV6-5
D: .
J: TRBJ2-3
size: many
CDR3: CASSYSLQLVSSTDTQYF
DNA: TGTGCCAGCAGTTATTCACTCCAACTAGTTTCTAGCACAGATACGCAGTATTTT

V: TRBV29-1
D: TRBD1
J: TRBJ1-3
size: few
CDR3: CSFRQGGNTIYF
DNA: TGCAGCTTCCGACAGGGCGGAAACACCATATATTTT

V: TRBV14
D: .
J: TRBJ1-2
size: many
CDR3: CASSQDRTDYYGYTF
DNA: TGTGCCAGCAGCCAAGATCGCACAGACTACTATGGCTACACCTTC

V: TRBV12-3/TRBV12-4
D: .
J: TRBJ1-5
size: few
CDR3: CASRDGFNQPQHF
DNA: TGTGCCAGCCGGGACGGTTTCAATCAGCCCCAGCATTTT

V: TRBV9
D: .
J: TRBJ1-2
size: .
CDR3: CASSPGRTLGYGYTF
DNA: TGTGCCAGCAGCCCCGGGCGGACCCTAGGATATGGCTACACCTTC

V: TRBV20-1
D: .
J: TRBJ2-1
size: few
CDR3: CSARDWGSSPYNEQFF
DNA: TGCAGTGCTAGAGATTGGGGCTCGAGCCCATACAATGAGCAGTTCTTC

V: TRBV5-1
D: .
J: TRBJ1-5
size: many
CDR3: CASSKSSNQPQHF
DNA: TGCGCCAGCAGCAAAAGTAGCAATCAGCCCCAGCATTTT

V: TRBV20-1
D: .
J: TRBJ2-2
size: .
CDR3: CSAEEAGELFF
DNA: TGCAGTGCCGAGGAGGCCGGGGAGCTGTTTTTT

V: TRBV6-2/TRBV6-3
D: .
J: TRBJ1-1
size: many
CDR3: CASSSHSPTTEAFF
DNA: TGTGCCAGCAGTTCCCACAGTCCGACCACTGAAGCTTTCTTT